Following are 24 T cell receptor beta chains from one sample sequenced in a study of T-cell reconstitution after alpha-beta-depleted transplantation in children. Unique molecular identifiers were incorporated when the TCRbeta library was constructed. TCRdb analysed the PCR reads with MiXCR anew, one entry per CDR3 protein. The table has fewer than 550,000 distinct CDR3 sequences, roughly 10% seen once. The sequenced sample was PBMCs, mostly from graft donor cells, obtained 180 days after TCRalphabeta/CD19-depleted stem cell transplant. The receptors originated from a female patient aged 2 to 10 who had a stem cell transplant for aplastic anemia, so the T cells may come from the graft donor.

This clonotype showed up just a few times. V gene TRBV28 combines with J gene TRBJ2-1; no reliable D call. This CDR3 is 15 amino acids long. V gave up 5 bases and J gave up 0 bases, with 11 bases separating them. Germline loops: CDR1 MDHEN, CDR2 SYDVKM. CDR3: CASSTSRFSYNEQFF. In DNA form, the CDR3 reads TGTGCCAGCAGTACATCGCGGTTCTCCTACAATGAGCAGTTCTTC. The variable domain in full, completed from reference TRBV28 and TRBJ2-1, reads DVKVTQSSRYLVKRTGEKVFLECVQDMDHENMFWYRQDPGLGLRLIYFSYDVKMKEKGDIPEGYSVSREKKERFSLILESASTNQTSMYLCASSTSRFSYNEQFFGPGTRLTVL.

This clonotype has just a few counts. The chain couples TRBV6-2 or TRBV6-3 to TRBJ2-2; D is perhaps TRBD2 (6 bases). This CDR3 contains 15 residues. Germline V gene sequence: CDR1 MNHEY, CDR2 SVGEGT. Trimming removed 9 bases from V and 0 bases from J, with 14 bases in between. The CDR3 DNA sequence: TGTGCCAGTCAACGGGGACTGGCGAACACCGGGGAGCTGTTTTTT. Its protein is CASQRGLANTGELFF.

The chain employs TRBV19 and TRBJ2-2, with TRBD2 identical over 7 bases. Per germline, CDR1 LNHDA and CDR2 SQIVND (reference sequence). The CDR3 runs 15 residues. The V and J ends lost 3 bases and 4 bases, in that order; junction bases with no gene match: 5. The CDR3 protein is CASSIGGGGTGELFF. CDR3 DNA sequence: TGTGCCAGTAGTATTGGGGGGGGTGGCACCGGGGAGCTGTTTTTT.

This clonotype was counted between two and nine times. The chain has TRBV6-5 and TRBJ2-1, with 12 positions matching TRBD2. Per germline, CDR1 MNHEY and CDR2 SVGAGI. The CDR3 is 18 amino acids. V lost 0 bases to trimming and J lost 5 bases; unmatched junction nucleotides: 8. The CDR3 spells CASSYSVATSGGHNEQFF. In DNA, the CDR3 is TGTGCCAGCAGTTACTCGGTAGCGACTAGCGGGGGACACAATGAGCAGTTCTTC.

The genes are TRBV6-2 or TRBV6-3 and TRBJ2-7, with 7 bases lining up with TRBD1. Germline V gene data show CDR1 as MNHEY and CDR2 as SVGEGT. The length of the CDR3 is 14 residues. With 7 bases clipped from V and 0 bases from J, the junction kept 6 bases outside the gene matches. As DNA, the CDR3 is TGTGCCAGCAACGAGTGGGACAGCTCCTACGAGCAGTACGTC. The encoded protein is CASNEWDSSYEQYV.

The V and J genes are TRBV4-1 and TRBJ2-7, with D maybe TRBD1 (6 bases). Germline values: CDR1 MGHRA, CDR2 YSYEKL. CDR3 length: 15 amino acids. V was trimmed by 4 bases and J by 2 bases, leaving 15 bases between them. CDR3 amino acids: CASSPIGGEAYEQYV. In DNA form, the CDR3 reads TGCGCCAGCAGCCCAATAGGGGGAGAAGCCTACGAGCAGTACGTC.

This clonotype was observed a handful of times. The V gene is TRBV11-2, the J gene TRBJ2-2, with TRBD1 matching 8 bases. Germline CDR1 and CDR2: SGHAT and FQNNGV. The CDR3 loop spans 18 amino acids. J gave up 3 bases and V 0 bases, and 9 bases lay outside the gene matches. CDR3 sequence reads: CASSLDRRDRGHTGELFF. CDR3 coding DNA: TGTGCCAGCAGCTTAGATCGCCGTGACAGGGGTCACACCGGGGAGCTGTTTTTT.

The chain's CDR3 is CATSDTRGTYQETQYF. CDR3 DNA: TGTGCCACCAGTGACACCAGGGGGACATACCAAGAGACCCAGTACTTC. The rearrangement links TRBV24-1 to TRBJ2-5, with 7 bases that match TRBD1. Germline values: CDR1 KGHDR, CDR2 SFDVKD. The CDR3 runs 16 residues. V trimming: 4 bases; J trimming: 0 bases; junction bases outside the gene matches: 7.

The V gene is TRBV5-1, the J gene TRBJ2-4, with TRBD2 identical over 8 bases. Trimming removed 0 bases from V and 6 bases from J; junction bases left unmatched: 8. Germline CDR1 and CDR2: SGHRS and YFSETQ. The CDR3 runs 16 residues. The CDR3 sequence: CASSLVREGYLNIQYF. CDR3 DNA sequence: TGCGCCAGCAGCTTGGTTCGGGAGGGCTATTTAAACATTCAGTACTTC. The full variable domain, in which reference TRBV5-1 and TRBJ2-4 provide the parts outside the CDR3, is KAGVTQTPRYLIKTRGQQVTLSCSPISGHRSVSWYQQTPGQGLQFLFEYFSETQRNKGNFPGRFSGRQFSNSRSEMNVSTLELGDSALYLCASSLVREGYLNIQYFGAGTRLSVL.

This clonotype has just a few counts. J is TRBJ2-5 and V is TRBV6-2 or TRBV6-3; perhaps TRBD2 as D (5 bases). V was pared by 4 bases and J by 5 bases, with 17 bases between. This CDR3 has 15 residues. Germline V gene data show CDR1 as MNHEY and CDR2 as SVGEGT. CDR3 loop: CASSSIALKRETQYF. CDR3 sequence (DNA): TGTGCCAGCAGTTCGATTGCGTTAAAGCGGGAGACCCAGTACTTC.

In its sample, this clonotype was seen a few times. Here the CDR3 DNA reads TGTGCCAGCAGCCAAGACCGATTTTCACGAAACACTGAAGCTTTCTTT. Translated, it gives CASSQDRFSRNTEAFF. The rearrangement joins TRBV4-2 to TRBJ1-1; D not resolved. There are 16 residues in the CDR3. V was pared by 0 bases and J by 2 bases, with 13 bases between. CDR1 is LGHNA, CDR2 YNFKEQ, per germline.

This chain links TRBV29-1 with TRBJ1-3; 7 nucleotides match TRBD1. Germline loops: CDR1 SQVTM, CDR2 ANQGSEA. There are 14 residues in the CDR3. With V trimmed by 5 bases and J by 3 bases, 7 bases remained unmatched. The DNA of the CDR3 is TGCAGCGTTCAACAGGGGTTTCGTGGAAACACCATATATTTT. Its translation is CSVQQGFRGNTIYF.

The rearrangement links TRBV27 to TRBJ2-7; 10 bases line up with TRBD2. The germline V gene has CDR1 MNHEY and CDR2 SMNVEV (reference sequence). The CDR3 runs to 15 residues. After removal of 4 bases from V and 3 bases from J, the junction contained 6 bases not matched to a gene. The CDR3 nucleotides are TGTGCCAGCAGTTACTGGACTAGCGGAAACTACGAGCAGTACTTC. It is translated as CASSYWTSGNYEQYF.

As for this clonotype: This could be a read error, since a much larger clone is one nucleotide away. The V gene is TRBV15, the J gene TRBJ2-6, with D perhaps matching TRBD1 (5 bases). Per germline, CDR1 LNHNV and CDR2 YYDKDF (reference sequence). The CDR3 loop spans 17 amino acids. The CDR3 region is CATSRDPGKTGANGLTF. In nucleotides, the CDR3 is TGTGCCACCAGCAGAGATCCAGGGAAGACTGGGGCCAACGGCCTGACTTTC.

The V and J genes are TRBV15 and TRBJ2-3; TRBD1 matches at 10 bases. Germline V gene data show CDR1 as LNHNV and CDR2 as YYDKDF (reference sequence). J was trimmed by 3 bases and V by 5 bases; bases with no gene match: 8. The CDR3 length is 16 residues. Here the CDR3 DNA reads TGTGCCACCAGCGGGGGGGACAGGGGCTCGACAGATACGCAGTATTTT. Translation: CATSGGDRGSTDTQYF. Together with reference TRBV15 and TRBJ2-3, the CDR3 gives the full variable domain: DAMVIQNPRYQVTQFGKPVTLSCSQTLNHNVMYWYQQKSSQAPKLLFHYYDKDFNNEADTPDNFQSRRPNTSFCFLDIRSPGLGDTAMYLCATSGGDRGSTDTQYFGPGTRLTVL.

The chain uses TRBV6-2 or TRBV6-3 and TRBJ2-7; no firm D call. Trimming took off 4 bases at V and 7 bases at J, with 17 bases between the two ends. Per germline, CDR1 MNHEY and CDR2 SVGEGT. The CDR3 is 14 residues long. The CDR3 DNA reads as TGTGCCAGCAGTTGGGGATTTGGTACGAGTGAGCAGTACTTC. It codes for CASSWGFGTSEQYF.

The gene calls are TRBV5-1 and TRBJ2-1; D is possibly TRBD2 (5 bases). V lost 1 base to trimming and J lost 9 bases, with 20 bases between them. Germline values: CDR1 SGHRS, CDR2 YFSETQ. The CDR3 consists of 16 residues. CDR3 in amino acids: CASSLSPRGPEFEQFF. Written as DNA, the CDR3 is TGCGCCAGCAGCTTGAGTCCCCGGGGTCCGGAGTTTGAGCAGTTCTTC.

The DNA for the CDR3 is TGTGCCAGCAGCCCCTCGGGGGCTAGCGGGAGAGCAAATGAGCAGTTCTTC. Translated, it gives CASSPSGASGRANEQFF. The chain uses TRBV7-7 and TRBJ2-1, with 10 bases matching TRBD2. Losses at the gene ends were 5 bases for V and 7 bases for J; bases not matched to a gene: 14. The germline CDR1 and CDR2 sequences are SSHAT and FNYEAQ (reference sequence). This CDR3 is built from 17 residues.

This clonotype has ten or more counts. The V gene is TRBV28, the J gene TRBJ2-1, with 7 bases fitting TRBD1. The CDR3 covers 15 residues. Germline lookup yields CDR1 MDHEN and CDR2 SYDVKM. Losses at the gene ends were 4 bases for V and 2 bases for J; bases not matched to a gene: 5. CDR3 bases: TGTGCCAGCAGTTCACCGGGACAGACCTACAATGAGCAGTTCTTC. It translates to CASSSPGQTYNEQFF.

In this sample, this clonotype turned up many times. The rearrangement uses TRBV9 and TRBJ2-1; 7 bases line up with TRBD1. The CDR3 contains 15 residues. Germline V gene sequence: CDR1 SGDLS, CDR2 YYNGEE. The J segment lost 2 bases and the V segment lost 1 base, leaving 3 bases of the junction unmatched. Here the CDR3 DNA reads TGTGCCAGCAGCGTAAGACAGGGAACCTACAATGAGCAGTTCTTC. Translation gives CASSVRQGTYNEQFF.

The V call is TRBV7-3, the J call TRBJ2-1; TRBD2 matches 10 bases. The CDR3 is 16 residues long. CDR1 is SGHTA and CDR2 is FQGTGA in the germline V gene. Trimming at V came to 5 bases and at J to 5 bases, leaving 9 bases not matched to a gene. CDR3 amino acids: CASSPSGRTVHNEQFF. The CDR3 nucleotides are TGTGCCAGCAGCCCTAGCGGGAGAACGGTCCACAATGAGCAGTTCTTC.

The sample holds many counts of this clonotype. V usage is TRBV6-5 and J usage is TRBJ1-2; no definite D call. With 6 bases removed from V and 8 bases from J, the gap between germline ends came to 16 bases. This CDR3 is built from 13 residues. The germline V gene encodes CDR1 MNHEY and CDR2 SVGAGI. CDR3 sequence: CASRADGGRGYTF. CDR3 DNA sequence: TGTGCCAGCAGAGCGGACGGAGGACGAGGCTACACCTTC.

This clonotype was seen only a few times. The chain carries TRBV6-1 and TRBJ2-1, with a tentative D call TRBD2 (6 bases). The germline CDR1 and CDR2 sequences are MNHNS and SASEGT. The CDR3 has 16 amino acids. The V and J ends lost 6 bases and 5 bases respectively, with 20 bases between them. In DNA, the CDR3 is TGTGCCAGCAGCCAGCCGATCTCGGGACTGAACAATGAGCAGTTCTTC. This translates into CASSQPISGLNNEQFF.

This clonotype was seen a handful of times. The chain employs TRBV7-8 and TRBJ2-2; no firm D call. Germline V lookup: CDR1 SGHVS, CDR2 FQNEAQ. This CDR3 is built from 14 residues. V was trimmed by 2 bases and J by 4 bases, leaving 8 bases between them. CDR3 nucleotide sequence: TGTGCCAGCAGCTTATCGGCCAGCACCGGGGAGCTGTTTTTT. This sequence encodes CASSLSASTGELFF.